These 20 T cell receptor beta chains were all obtained from the same sample, sequenced in a study of STAT3 mutations in large granular lymphocyte leukemia. Regarding the study as a whole: Every T-cell large granular lymphocyte leukemia patient had at least one immunodominant TCR beta clonotype.

Assay: immunoSEQ multiplex PCR; the TCRdb copy retains only in-frame clones and omits some. The sample holds 8,500 to 11,000 clones, roughly nine tenths seen once. Antigens of these TCRs are unknown. Input material: peripheral blood mononuclear cells. Receptor source: a man aged 55 to 70 with T-cell large granular lymphocyte leukemia. Some clones in this sample may be carry-over from other donors' samples.

The chain links TRBV28 to TRBJ2-5; the match to TRBD1 covers 12 bases. Germline V gene lookup returns CDR1 MDHEN and CDR2 SYDVKM. This CDR3 contains 16 residues. The V segment lost 5 bases and the J segment 1 base; nucleotides outside the gene matches: 5. CDR3 in amino acids: CASSRGTGGRQETQYF. The CDR3 coding sequence is TGTGCCAGCAGTCGCGGGACAGGGGGCCGCCAAGAGACCCAGTACTTC.

The chain combines TRBV27 with TRBJ2-1; D is unclear. CDR1 is MNHEY and CDR2 is SMNVEV in the germline V gene (reference sequence). The CDR3 contains 14 residues. The V end lost 10 bases, the J end lost 4 bases, and 17 bases lay between the germline ends. The CDR3 bases are TGTGCCACCCCCCCGCCCAACCGATACAATGAGCAGTTCTTC. Translated, it gives CATPPPNRYNEQFF.

This chain connects TRBV5-1 to TRBJ2-1, with a tentative D call TRBD2 (5 bases). Germline V gene data show CDR1 as SGHRS and CDR2 as YFSETQ. V was shortened by 0 bases and J by 0 bases, with 10 bases between the two germline ends. The CDR3 consists of 16 residues. In DNA form, the CDR3 reads TGCGCCAGCAGCTTGGGAGGGCGGAGCTCCTACAATGAGCAGTTCTTC. Protein sequence: CASSLGGRSSYNEQFF. The full variable domain, completed using reference TRBV5-1 and TRBJ2-1, is KAGVTQTPRYLIKTRGQQVTLSCSPISGHRSVSWYQQTPGQGLQFLFEYFSETQRNKGNFPGRFSGRQFSNSRSEMNVSTLELGDSALYLCASSLGGRSSYNEQFFGPGTRLTVL.

This chain uses TRBV7-2 with TRBJ1-5; D gene ambiguous. V shed 5 bases and J shed 5 bases, with 10 bases lying between them. This CDR3 contains 13 residues. The germline gives CDR1 SGHTA, CDR2 FQGNSA. CDR3 residues: CASSPTRDQPQHF. CDR3 nucleotides: TGTGCCAGCAGCCCAACGCGGGATCAGCCCCAGCATTTT.

This rearrangement joins TRBV28 to TRBJ2-1, with 11 nucleotides matching TRBD2. The CDR3 runs 14 residues. Germline assignment: CDR1 MDHEN and CDR2 SYDVKM. J was trimmed by 4 bases and V by 6 bases; bases with no gene match: 2. As DNA, the CDR3 is TGTGCCAGCAGCCCTAGCGGGAGGTACAATGAGCAGTTCTTC. It codes for CASSPSGRYNEQFF.

V gene TRBV7-9 combines with J gene TRBJ2-7; 7 nucleotides match TRBD1. The CDR3 totals 16 residues. The V gene end was trimmed by 1 base and the J gene end by 4 bases; junction bases not matched to a gene: 10. Looked up from germline, CDR1 is SEHNR and CDR2 is FQNEAQ (reference sequence). CDR3 residues: CASSLVVGQPEYEQYF. The CDR3 bases are TGTGCCAGCAGCTTAGTAGTGGGACAGCCCGAGTACGAGCAGTACTTC.

The CDR3 loop reads CASMRGANTEAFF. The CDR3 DNA is TGTGCCAGCATGAGGGGGGCAAACACTGAAGCTTTCTTT. This rearrangement joins TRBV5-4 to TRBJ1-1, with a weak D call TRBD1 (6 bases). This CDR3 contains 13 residues. Germline values: CDR1 SGHNT, CDR2 YYREEE (reference sequence). Trimming pared 6 bases from V and 2 bases from J, leaving 11 bases between. Full variable domain (rest looked up from reference TRBV5-4 and TRBJ1-1): ETGVTQSPTHLIKTRGQQVTLRCSSQSGHNTVSWYQQALGQGPQFIFQYYREEENGRGNFPPRFSGLQFPNYSSELNVNALELDDSALYLCASMRGANTEAFFGQGTRLTVV.

The chain recombines TRBV7-2 with TRBJ1-2; 7 nucleotides line up with TRBD1. The CDR3 is made up of 12 amino acids. Germline V lookup: CDR1 SGHTA, CDR2 FQGNSA. V was pared by 5 bases and J by 8 bases, with 5 bases of the junction left unmatched. CDR3 loop: CASSRGGAGYTF. Here the CDR3 DNA reads TGTGCCAGCAGCCGAGGGGGCGCGGGCTACACCTTC.

In DNA form, the CDR3 reads TGTGCCAGCAGGTACGGGGTTTCTGGTGAGCAGTTCTTC. Its translation: CASRYGVSGEQFF. V and J are TRBV28 and TRBJ2-1, with D tentatively TRBD2 (5 bases). V shed 6 bases and J shed 9 bases, with 15 bases lying between them. CDR1 is MDHEN, CDR2 SYDVKM, per germline. The length of the CDR3 is 13 residues.

V usage is TRBV23-1 and J usage is TRBJ2-7; a possible D gene is TRBD2 (6 bases). TRBV23-1 is an ORF; its function is uncertain. V dropped 5 bases and J dropped 3 bases, with 14 bases sitting between them. The CDR3 spans 14 residues. The CDR3 DNA reads TGCGCCAGCAGTTCCGGGGGAAAGGGCTACGAGCAGTACTTC. It codes for CASSSGGKGYEQYF.

The CDR3 region has the DNA TGCAGCGTTGAAGGCACTAGGAGAGGCGAGCAGTACTTC. This encodes CSVEGTRRGEQYF. V and J are TRBV29-1 and TRBJ2-7; possible D gene TRBD2, 5 bases. This CDR3 has 13 residues. Trimming cost V 1 base and J 6 bases, with 13 bases left between them. Germline lookup yields CDR1 SQVTM and CDR2 ANQGSEA.

The chain combines TRBV9 with TRBJ2-1; the match to TRBD2 covers 10 bases. The germline V gene has CDR1 SGDLS and CDR2 YYNGEE. Losses at the gene ends were 2 bases for V and 4 bases for J; bases not matched to a gene: 3. This CDR3 is built from 15 residues. The CDR3 region has the DNA TGTGCCAGCAGCGTTGAACTAGCGGGGTACAATGAGCAGTTCTTC. Translated: CASSVELAGYNEQFF.

The chain couples TRBV5-1 to TRBJ2-1; 8 bases are shared with TRBD2. CDR1 SGHRS and CDR2 YFSETQ come from the germline V gene. The junction had 9 bases not matched to a gene; V was cut back by 4 bases and J by 3 bases. The CDR3 consists of 16 residues. CDR3 DNA: TGCGCCAGCAGCATCTTAGCGGGAACGGTCTACAATGAGCAGTTCTTC. The encoded protein is CASSILAGTVYNEQFF.

Here the CDR3 reads CASSLNSVGTDTQYF. The CDR3 DNA is TGTGCCAGCAGCTTAAATAGCGTTGGCACAGATACGCAGTATTTT. V is TRBV7-3 and J is TRBJ2-3; TRBD2 is a possible D gene (5 bases). CDR3 length equals 15 residues. The germline CDR1 and CDR2 sequences are SGHTA and FQGTGA. The V end was cut by 1 base, the J end by 1 base, with 9 bases between.

The chain couples TRBV9 to TRBJ2-1; possible D gene TRBD2, 6 bases. In germline, CDR1 is SGDLS, CDR2 YYNGEE. CDR3 length: 15 residues. The V and J ends lost 2 bases and 1 base respectively, with 10 bases between them. The CDR3, as DNA: TGTGCCAGCAGCGTTTCGGGGGAGTCCTACAATGAGCAGTTCTTC. Encoded protein: CASSVSGESYNEQFF.

This chain joins TRBV18 and TRBJ1-4; no firm D call. CDR3 length equals 15 residues. V was shortened by 6 bases and J by 1 base, with 12 bases between the two germline ends. CDR1 and CDR2 (germline): KGHSH, LQKENI. The CDR3 nucleotides are TGTGCCAGCTCCCCGGTCCGGGTAACTAATGAAAAACTGTTTTTT. Protein product: CASSPVRVTNEKLFF.

CDR3 sequence: CASSSGTGEGSTDTQYF. Here the CDR3 DNA reads TGCGCCAGCAGCTCTGGGACAGGGGAGGGAAGCACAGATACGCAGTATTTT. The chain is built from TRBV5-1 and TRBJ2-3; 10 bases are shared with TRBD1. Germline-derived CDR1 and CDR2 are SGHRS and YFSETQ. J lost 0 bases, V lost 3 bases, and 7 bases had no gene match. There are 17 residues in the CDR3.

This rearrangement joins TRBV7-9 to TRBJ2-5, with 8 bases lining up with TRBD2. This CDR3 is 15 amino acids long. The germline gives CDR1 SEHNR, CDR2 FQNEAQ (reference sequence). V shed 4 bases and J 5 bases; nucleotides not matched to a gene: 9. This chain's CDR3 is CASSSAERERETQYF. CDR3 nucleotide sequence: TGTGCCAGCAGCTCCGCGGAGCGGGAGCGGGAGACCCAGTACTTC.

The genes are TRBV6-6 and TRBJ2-7; a weak D match, TRBD2 (5 bases). The CDR3 covers 15 residues. Germline lookup yields CDR1 MNHNY and CDR2 SVGAGI (reference sequence). V lost 4 bases to trimming and J lost 4 bases, with 17 bases between them. CDR3: CASSSPTLGRYEQYF. For the CDR3, the DNA is TGTGCCAGCAGTTCCCCGACCTTGGGGAGATACGAGCAGTACTTC.

This sequence joins TRBV28 and TRBJ1-2; TRBD1 matches at 9 bases. CDR3 length: 14 residues. Losses at the gene ends were 8 bases for V and 5 bases for J; bases not matched to a gene: 9. Germline V CDR1 and CDR2: MDHEN, SYDVKM. The CDR3 DNA is TGTGCCAGCGTAAGCACAGGGGGCGGTTATGGCTACACCTTC. This gives the protein CASVSTGGGYGYTF.